This T cell receptor (beta chain) was found in a study of beta chain features in type 1 diabetes. Expressed TCRB transcripts were sequenced because the isolated RNA had all been reverse transcribed beforehand. Profiled with immunoSEQ multiplex PCR; TCRdb holds only in-frame clones, not every one. The sample lists roughly 350,000 clones; about 10% were seen once. This clone showed up just a few times. The TCR was taken from a woman aged 25-40 years in good health. The sequenced sample consisted of naive CD4+ T cells from blood.

The CDR3 nucleotides are TGTGCCACCAGCAAGACCGGGACTCTAAACACCGGGGAGCTGTTTTTT. Amino acids: CATSKTGTLNTGELFF. The V gene is TRBV15, the J gene TRBJ2-2; a weak D match, TRBD2 (6 bases). The CDR3 spans 16 residues. Trimming pared 4 bases from V and 2 bases from J, leaving 14 bases between. CDR1 is LNHNV and CDR2 is YYDKDF in the germline V gene (reference sequence).